This T cell receptor beta chain derives from a study of OX40 agonist ivuxolimab in advanced cancers. Study information: The dose-escalation cohort was approximately 85% male, with a mean age of about 58 years, ranging roughly 20 to 90. Patients achieving partial responses numbered three: one hepatocellular carcinoma case and two cutaneous melanoma cases. Eligibility rules accepted prior anti-PD-1, anti-PD-L1 or anti-CTLA-4 therapy, and 35% to 40% had some.

Germline lookup yields CDR1 MGHDK and CDR2 SYGVNS. V shed 8 bases and J shed 8 bases, with 15 bases lying between them. The CDR3 covers 12 residues. Repertoires were generated with immunoSEQ multiplex PCR, while TCRdb's copy carries only in-frame clones and drops some. The table includes about 76,000 clones, 85% to 90% detected once. Study findings and constraints: Antigens targeted by the expanded peripheral T cells were not determined.

Details on this clone: Its specificity is unknown.

The chain is built from TRBV25-1 and TRBJ1-1; possible D gene TRBD1, 5 bases. This material consisted of CD4+ or CD8+ T cells sorted from blood, taken in a trial of the OX40 agonist ivuxolimab. This clonotype was obtained from an adult with an advanced solid tumor such as melanoma, head and neck, liver or kidney cancer. The CDR3 DNA sequence: TGTGCCAGCGGACGGGGGTCTTTAGAAGCTTTCTTT. Translation gives CASGRGSLEAFF.